This T cell receptor (beta chain) derives from a study of identifying expanded T cells in peripheral blood. Germline CDR1 is LGHNA and CDR2 is YNFKEQ. The CDR3 contains 16 residues. V lost 1 base and J 3 bases, leaving 16 bases between the germline ends. Here immunoSEQ multiplex PCR was the method, and the copy in TCRdb shows in-frame clones only, minus some. Of tens of thousands of clones listed, 84% are singletons. The V and J genes are TRBV4-2 and TRBJ2-7, with D possibly being TRBD1 (6 bases). The sequencing input was blood. This TCR was recovered from a person between 18 and 75 years old in good health. The CDR3 region is CASSQGMGDTNYEQYF. The CDR3 DNA follows: TGTGCCAGCAGCCAAGGTATGGGGGACACTAACTACGAGCAGTACTTC.